This T cell receptor (beta chain) is drawn from a study of blood T cell repertoires in COVID-19 (dated by TCRdb to about 2020). For context, the study as a whole: Collaborator samples came from the United States, Italy and Spain and covered acute and convalescent phases of COVID-19. The dataset comprised deeply sampled blood TCRbeta repertoires from subjects exposed to, actively infected with, or recovered from COVID-19. The material from the prospective study consisted of cDNA or gDNA derived from T cells, B-cell-depleted T cells, or PBMCs. A de-identified subject ID, COVID-19 status, age in years and sex were almost always included in the sample metadata. A freely available public database, intended as a resource for researchers studying the immune response to SARS-CoV-2, is where the repertoires were released. Where HLA class I and class II types were available, the types were taken from metadata supplied by the sample provider, not from assay-based typing. Samples were obtained from the ongoing ImmuneRACE study (first 160 participants) and from some 1,200 subjects provided by 6 global collaborators.

Comment on this clone: Its antigen target is currently unknown. There are no base qualities to consult, and no much larger clone falls within one base.

Broader findings and caveats from the paper: The quantity of clinical and demographic metadata differed by source and by participant and was supplied without curation.

V loses 0 bases, J loses 1 base, and the germline ends lie 9 bases apart. Its CDR3 holds 15 amino acids, cysteine through phenylalanine. Only CDR3 DNA remains: 45 bases, in frame from the first base. As encoded in the germline V gene, CDR1 is KGHSH while CDR2 is LQKENI. The immunoSEQ Assay, a bias-controlled multiplex PCR, was used to amplify TCRbeta CDR3 regions from genomic DNA. Per the original workflow: The number of nucleated cells in each sample was estimated from the amplification of reference gene primers within the assay. To quantify the absolute abundance of each unique TCRbeta CDR3 rearrangement, sequence reads were collapsed and filtered. For each sample, productive Simpson clonality was calculated as the square root of Simpson's diversity index over productive rearrangements. TCRdb mirrors the immuneACCESS table, restricted to in-frame sequences. Some clones are absent from its copies; in checked studies, under half trace to an unresolved V gene, and the reason for the others is unknown. The V and J calls and clone size are taken from that table; D and trimming were inferred from the DNA. The sample contains roughly 180,000 clones, around 85% of them found a single time. About a fifth of the sample comes from the top ten.

Whole blood was collected in K2EDTA tubes by collaborating institutions according to the institutions' own protocols. For TCRbeta analysis, collaborator samples were shipped as frozen whole blood, as isolated PBMCs, or as DNA extracted from either sample type. The sequence was collected from a man between 65 and 85 years old with active or convalescent COVID-19. Recombination linked TRBV18 to TRBJ1-1, with no confident D gene call. The sample was peripheral blood. CDR3 loop: CASSPPVTRNTEAFF. The nucleotide sequence reads as follows: TGTGCCAGCTCACCACCCGTTACGCGGAACACTGAAGCTTTCTTT.